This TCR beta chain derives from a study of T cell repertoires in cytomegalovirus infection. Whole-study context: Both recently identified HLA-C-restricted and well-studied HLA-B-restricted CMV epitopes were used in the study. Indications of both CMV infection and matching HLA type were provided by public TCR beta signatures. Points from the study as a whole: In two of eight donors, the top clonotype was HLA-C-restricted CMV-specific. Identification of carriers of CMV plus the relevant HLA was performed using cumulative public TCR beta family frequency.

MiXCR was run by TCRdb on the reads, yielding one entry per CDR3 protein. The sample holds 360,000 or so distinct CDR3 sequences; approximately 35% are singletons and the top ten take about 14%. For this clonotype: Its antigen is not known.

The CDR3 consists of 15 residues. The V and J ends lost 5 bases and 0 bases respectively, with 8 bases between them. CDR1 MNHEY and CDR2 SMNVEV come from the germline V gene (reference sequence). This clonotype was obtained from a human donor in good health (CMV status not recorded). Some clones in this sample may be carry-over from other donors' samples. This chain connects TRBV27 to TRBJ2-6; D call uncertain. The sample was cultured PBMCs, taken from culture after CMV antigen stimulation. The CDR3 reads CASSPGDSGANVLTF. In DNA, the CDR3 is TGTGCCAGCAGTCCAGGTGACTCTGGGGCCAACGTCCTGACTTTC.